A single sample is the source of the 14 T cell receptor beta chains below, sequenced in a study of shared clonotypes between healthy human individuals. The table came from immunoSEQ multiplex PCR; TCRdb's copy has only in-frame clones and leaves some out. The sample has some 2.3 million clones; 85% to 95% are singletons. Sequencing was done on a sample of naive CD4+ T cells from PBMCs. Sample subset: CD45RA+ positively selected. These TCRs come from a man aged 18-30 years in good health. Some clones in this sample may be carry-over from other donors' samples.

The chain combines TRBV10-2 with TRBJ2-6, with D perhaps TRBD1 (6 bases). The CDR3 runs 18 residues. V lost 0 bases and J 0 bases, leaving 12 bases between the germline ends. Germline CDR1 WSHSY, CDR2 SAAADI. The CDR3 DNA reads as TGCGCCAGCAGTGAGTCGGGGGCCCTAGGCTCTGGGGCCAACGTCCTGACTTTC. Protein sequence: CASSESGALGSGANVLTF.

The chain joins TRBV28 to TRBJ1-2; D is unresolved. Germline V lookup: CDR1 MDHEN, CDR2 SYDVKM. V shed 6 bases and J shed 8 bases, with 16 bases lying between them. This CDR3 is 13 amino acids long. The CDR3 sequence: CASRMGRAIGYTF. Written as DNA, the CDR3 is TGTGCCAGCAGGATGGGCCGAGCGATAGGCTACACCTTC.

This clone was observed a single time. The J gene is TRBJ2-5, the V gene TRBV4-2; the D call may be TRBD1 or TRBD2 (5 bases each). Between the trimmed V and J ends, which lost 0 bases and 4 bases, there was a span of 15 bases. This CDR3 comprises 16 residues. Germline CDR1 LGHNA, CDR2 YNFKEQ. CDR3 sequence (DNA): TGTGCCAGCAGCCAAGATATTGGGGACGGGGCAGAGACCCAGTACTTC. As protein: CASSQDIGDGAETQYF.

This chain joins TRBV5-1 and TRBJ2-3; the D gene is possibly TRBD2 (5 bases). Germline V gene sequence: CDR1 SGHRS, CDR2 YFSETQ. The CDR3 consists of 17 residues. The germline V and J ends were trimmed by 2 bases and 2 bases, with 18 bases remaining between them. This CDR3 reads CASSLGGGLAVTDTQYF. CDR3 bases: TGCGCCAGCAGCTTAGGTGGCGGGTTAGCTGTCACAGATACGCAGTATTTT. Supplemented by reference TRBV5-1 and TRBJ2-3, the full variable domain reads KAGVTQTPRYLIKTRGQQVTLSCSPISGHRSVSWYQQTPGQGLQFLFEYFSETQRNKGNFPGRFSGRQFSNSRSEMNVSTLELGDSALYLCASSLGGGLAVTDTQYFGPGTRLTVL.

The V call is TRBV6-1, the J call TRBJ1-2; D possibly corresponds to TRBD1 (5 bases). Trimming pared 9 bases from V and 8 bases from J, leaving 13 bases between. CDR3 length equals 11 residues. Germline V gene sequence: CDR1 MNHNS, CDR2 SASEGT. CDR3 sequence: CASRGTFGYTF. Written as DNA, the CDR3 is TGTGCCAGTCGAGGGACGTTCGGCTACACCTTC.

The chain joins TRBV5-4 to TRBJ1-4; TRBD1 aligns across 9 bases. V lost 3 bases, J lost 12 bases, and 9 bases stayed unmatched. The CDR3 extends over 14 amino acids. Germline CDR1 and CDR2: SGHNT and YYREEE (reference sequence). The CDR3 coding sequence is TGTGCCAGCAGCTACCGGGACAGGGAGGGAGAACTGTTTTTT. This sequence encodes CASSYRDREGELFF.

To note about this clone: The identical CDR3 is also encoded by other nucleotide sequences in the sample. This sequence joins TRBV6-4 and TRBJ2-3; 7 bases are a match to TRBD1. The V segment lost 3 bases and the J segment 0 bases; nucleotides outside the gene matches: 0. The germline V gene has CDR1 MRHNA and CDR2 SNTAGT. This CDR3 region has 14 residues. The CDR3 nucleotides read TGTGCCAGCAGTGAACAGGGGAGCACAGATACGCAGTATTTT. This translates into CASSEQGSTDTQYF.

For this clone: Distinct nucleotide sequences in the sample also encode this CDR3. The chain recombines TRBV5-6 with TRBJ1-1; D call uncertain. This CDR3 is 13 amino acids long. Germline values: CDR1 SGHDT, CDR2 YYEEEE. Trimming removed 0 bases at V and 0 bases at J, with 3 bases between. The CDR3 DNA sequence: TGTGCCAGCAGCTTGGTAGTGAACACTGAAGCTTTCTTT. Its translation: CASSLVVNTEAFF.

V is TRBV28 and J is TRBJ2-7; D possibly corresponds to TRBD2 (5 bases). Germline loops: CDR1 MDHEN, CDR2 SYDVKM. The CDR3 totals 11 residues. The germline V and J ends were trimmed by 6 bases and 2 bases, with 5 bases remaining between them. The CDR3 region is CASRTTYEQYF. The CDR3 DNA is TGTGCCAGCAGGACTACCTACGAGCAGTACTTC.

J is TRBJ2-7 and V is TRBV5-1; TRBD2 matches at 10 bases. The V gene's germline CDR1 is SGHRS and CDR2 YFSETQ. The length of the CDR3 is 15 residues. V was pared by 0 bases and J by 10 bases, with 10 bases of the junction left unmatched. The CDR3: CASSLEGLAEGPQYF. The CDR3 coding sequence is TGCGCCAGCAGCTTGGAAGGACTAGCGGAAGGGCCACAGTACTTC. Full variable domain (remainder filled in from reference TRBV5-1 and TRBJ2-7): KAGVTQTPRYLIKTRGQQVTLSCSPISGHRSVSWYQQTPGQGLQFLFEYFSETQRNKGNFPGRFSGRQFSNSRSEMNVSTLELGDSALYLCASSLEGLAEGPQYFGPGTRLTVT.

This clone appeared a single time. The rearrangement uses TRBV19 and TRBJ2-7; the D gene is possibly TRBD1 (6 bases). CDR3 length: 14 amino acids. Germline V gene data show CDR1 as LNHDA and CDR2 as SQIVND (reference sequence). V was shortened by 7 bases and J by 4 bases, with 17 bases between the two germline ends. CDR3 nucleotide sequence: TGTGCCAGTACCCAAAGGGGCCAGGGGTACGAGCAGTACTTC. As protein: CASTQRGQGYEQYF.

The chain carries TRBV27 and TRBJ2-7; D is undetermined. Germline V gene data show CDR1 as MNHEY and CDR2 as SMNVEV (reference sequence). The CDR3 loop spans 16 amino acids. V shed 1 base and J shed 0 bases, with 13 bases lying between them. The CDR3, as DNA: TGTGCCAGCAGTTTATTTTTCCGTGATAGCTCCTACGAGCAGTACTTC. It yields the protein CASSLFFRDSSYEQYF.

The chain joins TRBV7-2 to TRBJ2-3; 9 nucleotides match TRBD1. The CDR3 has 15 residues. From germline, CDR1 is SGHTA and CDR2 FQGNSA. V lost 2 bases and J lost 5; bases outside the gene matches: 5. The CDR3 coding sequence is TGTGCCAGCAGCTTACGGGACAGGGTGAGAGATACGCAGTATTTT. Residues: CASSLRDRVRDTQYF.

The J gene is TRBJ2-1, the V gene TRBV7-9, with D perhaps TRBD2 (6 bases). The length of the CDR3 is 15 residues. The germline CDR1 and CDR2 sequences are SEHNR and FQNEAQ (reference sequence). The V end was cut by 2 bases, the J end by 3 bases, with 11 bases between. CDR3: CASSLTGLLYNEQFF. CDR3 nucleotide sequence: TGTGCCAGCAGCTTAACGGGACTCCTCTACAATGAGCAGTTCTTC.